One T cell receptor (beta chain) is described in this entry. This sample is drawn from a study of blood T cell repertoires in COVID-19. About the study: Acute-phase and convalescent COVID-19 samples originated in the United States, Italy and Spain. PBMCs, B-cell-depleted T cells, or T cells were the source of the cDNA or gDNA that made up the material.

Authors' processing steps: For nucleated cells, counts were estimated from reference gene primer amplification. Repertoires were generated with immunoSEQ multiplex PCR, while TCRdb's copy carries only in-frame clones and drops some. V, J and clone size derive from that table, while D and trimming were established from the DNA sequence. The sample has some 530,000 clones, 70% to 90% seen once. Sequencing used peripheral blood. This TCR was recovered from a human donor in a cohort sampled during active COVID-19.

CDR3 amino acids: CASSLVGQHNYNSPLHF. The CDR3 nucleotides read TGTGCCAGCAGCTTGGTGGGACAGCACAATTATAATTCACCCCTCCACTTT. This sequence joins TRBV5-8 and TRBJ1-6; TRBD1 aligns across 7 bases. CDR1 is SGHTS and CDR2 is YDEGEE in the germline V gene. V shed 0 bases and J 4 bases; nucleotides not matched to a gene: 7. This CDR3 spans 17 amino acids. Looking up the rest from reference TRBV5-8 and TRBJ1-6 gives the full variable domain: EAGVTQSPTHLIKTRGQQATLRCSPISGHTSVYWYQQALGLGLQFLLWYDEGEERNRGNFPPRFSGRQFPNYSSELNVNALELEDSALYLCASSLVGQHNYNSPLHFGNGTRLTVT.